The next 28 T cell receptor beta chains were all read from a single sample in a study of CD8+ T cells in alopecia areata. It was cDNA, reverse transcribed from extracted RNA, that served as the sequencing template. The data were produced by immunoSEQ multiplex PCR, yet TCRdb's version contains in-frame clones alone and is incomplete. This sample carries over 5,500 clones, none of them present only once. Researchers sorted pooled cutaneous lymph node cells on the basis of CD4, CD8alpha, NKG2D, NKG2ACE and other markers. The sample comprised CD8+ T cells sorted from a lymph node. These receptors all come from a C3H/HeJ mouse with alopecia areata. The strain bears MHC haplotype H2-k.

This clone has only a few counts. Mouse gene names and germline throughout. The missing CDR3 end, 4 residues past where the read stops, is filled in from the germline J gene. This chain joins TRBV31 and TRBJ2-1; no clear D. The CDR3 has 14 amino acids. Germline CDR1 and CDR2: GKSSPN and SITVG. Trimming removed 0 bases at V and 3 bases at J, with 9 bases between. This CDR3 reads CAWSLETIYAEQFF. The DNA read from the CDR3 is TGTGCCTGGAGTCTAGAGACAATCTATGCT. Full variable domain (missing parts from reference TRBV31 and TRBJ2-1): AQTIHQWPVAEIKAVGSPLSLGCTIKGKSSPNLYWYWQATGGTLQQLFYSITVGQVESVVQLNLSASRPKDDQFILSTEKLLLSHSGFYLCAWSLETIYAEQFFGPGTRLTVL.

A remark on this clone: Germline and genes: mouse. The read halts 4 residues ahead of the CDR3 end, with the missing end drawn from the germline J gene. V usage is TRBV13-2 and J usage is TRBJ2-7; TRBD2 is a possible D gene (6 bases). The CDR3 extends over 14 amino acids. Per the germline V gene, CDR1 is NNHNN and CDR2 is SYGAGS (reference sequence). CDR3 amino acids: CASGDARGVDEQYF. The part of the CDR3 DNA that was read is TGTGCCAGCGGTGATGCCCGGGGGGTGGAT.

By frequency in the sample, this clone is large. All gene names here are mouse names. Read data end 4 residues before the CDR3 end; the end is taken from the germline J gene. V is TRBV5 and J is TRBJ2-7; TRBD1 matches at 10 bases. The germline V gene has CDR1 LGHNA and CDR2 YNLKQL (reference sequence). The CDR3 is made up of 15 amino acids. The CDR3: CASSQDEGQGNEQYF. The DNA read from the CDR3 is TGTGCCAGCAGCCAAGATGAGGGACAGGGGAAT.

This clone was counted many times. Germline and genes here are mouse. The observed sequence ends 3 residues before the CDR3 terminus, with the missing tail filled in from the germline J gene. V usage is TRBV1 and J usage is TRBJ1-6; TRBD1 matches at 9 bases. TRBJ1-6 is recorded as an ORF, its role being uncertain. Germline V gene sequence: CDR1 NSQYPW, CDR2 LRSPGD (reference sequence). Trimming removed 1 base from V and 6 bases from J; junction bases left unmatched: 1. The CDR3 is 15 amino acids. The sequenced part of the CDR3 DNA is TGCACCTGCAGTGCAGGGACAGGGGTTAATTCGCCC. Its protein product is CTCSAGTGVNSP. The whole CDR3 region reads CTCSAGTGVNSPLYF.

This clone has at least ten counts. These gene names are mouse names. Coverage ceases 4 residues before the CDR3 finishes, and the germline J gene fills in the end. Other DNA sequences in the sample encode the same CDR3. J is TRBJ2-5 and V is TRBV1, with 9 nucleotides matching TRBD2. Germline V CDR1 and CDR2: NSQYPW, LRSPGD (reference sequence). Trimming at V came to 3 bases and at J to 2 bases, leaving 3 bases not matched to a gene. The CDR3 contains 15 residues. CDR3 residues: CTCSAPGLGQDTQYF. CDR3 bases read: TGCACCTGCAGTGCTCCGGGACTGGGCCAAGAC.

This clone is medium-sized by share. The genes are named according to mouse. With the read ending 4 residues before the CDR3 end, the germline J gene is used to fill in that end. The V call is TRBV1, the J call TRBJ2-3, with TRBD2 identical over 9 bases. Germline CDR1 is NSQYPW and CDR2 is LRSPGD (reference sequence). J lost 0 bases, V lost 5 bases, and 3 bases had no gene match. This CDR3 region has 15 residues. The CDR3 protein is CTCSPGLGSAETLYF. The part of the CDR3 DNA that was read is TGCACCTGCAGTCCGGGACTGGGTAGTGCAGAA.

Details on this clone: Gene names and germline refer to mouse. The CDR3 region is CASGEWGSSQNTLYF. The covered CDR3 bases are TGTGCCAGCGGTGAATGGGGGTCTAGTCAAAAC. The chain carries TRBV13-2 and TRBJ2-4; the D gene is possibly TRBD2 (6 bases). With the read ending 4 residues before the CDR3 end, the germline J gene is used to fill in that end. Trimming left V 2 bases short and J 0 bases short, with 10 bases between. Germline V lookup: CDR1 NNHNN, CDR2 SYGAGS (reference sequence). The CDR3 extends over 15 amino acids.

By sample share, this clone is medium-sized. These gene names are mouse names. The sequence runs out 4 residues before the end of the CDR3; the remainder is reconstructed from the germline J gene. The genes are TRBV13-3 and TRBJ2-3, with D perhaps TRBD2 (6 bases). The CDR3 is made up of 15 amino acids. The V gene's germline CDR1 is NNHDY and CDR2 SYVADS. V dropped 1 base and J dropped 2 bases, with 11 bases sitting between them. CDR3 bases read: TGTGCCAGCAGTGATTGGGGGATTTTTGCAGAA. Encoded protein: CASSDWGIFAE. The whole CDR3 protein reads CASSDWGIFAETLYF.

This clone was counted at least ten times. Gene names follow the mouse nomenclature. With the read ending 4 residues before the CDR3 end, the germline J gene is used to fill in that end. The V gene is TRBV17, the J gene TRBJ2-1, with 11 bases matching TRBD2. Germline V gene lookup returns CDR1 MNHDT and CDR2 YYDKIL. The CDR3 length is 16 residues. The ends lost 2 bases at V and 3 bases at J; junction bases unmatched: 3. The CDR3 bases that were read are TGTGCTAGCAGTAGAAACTGGGGGGGCGCCTATGCT. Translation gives CASSRNWGGAYA. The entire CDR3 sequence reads CASSRNWGGAYAEQFF.

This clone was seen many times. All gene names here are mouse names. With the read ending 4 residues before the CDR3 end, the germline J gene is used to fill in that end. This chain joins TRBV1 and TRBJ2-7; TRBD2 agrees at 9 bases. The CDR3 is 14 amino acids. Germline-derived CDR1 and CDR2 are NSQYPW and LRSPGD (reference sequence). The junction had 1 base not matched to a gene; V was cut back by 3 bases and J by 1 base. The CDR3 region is CTCSAGGASYEQYF. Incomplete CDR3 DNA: TGCACCTGCAGTGCTGGGGGGGCGTCCTAT.

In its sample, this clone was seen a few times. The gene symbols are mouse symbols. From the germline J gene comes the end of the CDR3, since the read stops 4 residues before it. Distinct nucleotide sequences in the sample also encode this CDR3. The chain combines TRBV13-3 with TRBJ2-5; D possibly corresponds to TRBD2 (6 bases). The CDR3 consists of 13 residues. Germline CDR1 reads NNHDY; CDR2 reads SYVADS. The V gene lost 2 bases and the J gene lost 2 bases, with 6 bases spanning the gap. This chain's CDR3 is CASSDWGQDTQYF. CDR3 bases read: TGTGCCAGCAGTGACTGGGGCCAAGAC.

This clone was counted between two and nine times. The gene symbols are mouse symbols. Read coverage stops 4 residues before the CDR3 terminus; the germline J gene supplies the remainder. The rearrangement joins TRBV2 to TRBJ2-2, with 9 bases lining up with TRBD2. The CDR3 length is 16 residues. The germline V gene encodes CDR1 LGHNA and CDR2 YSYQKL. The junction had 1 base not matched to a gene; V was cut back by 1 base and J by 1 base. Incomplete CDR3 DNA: TGTGCCAGCAGCCAAGGGGACTGGGTAAACACCGGG. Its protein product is CASSQGDWVNTG. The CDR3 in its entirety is CASSQGDWVNTGQLYF.

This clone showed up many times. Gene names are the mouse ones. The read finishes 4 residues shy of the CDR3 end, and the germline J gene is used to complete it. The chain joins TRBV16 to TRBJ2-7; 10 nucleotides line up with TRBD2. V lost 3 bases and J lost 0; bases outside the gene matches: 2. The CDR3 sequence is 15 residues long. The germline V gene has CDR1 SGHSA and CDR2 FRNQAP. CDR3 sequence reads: CASSLGLGFSYEQYF. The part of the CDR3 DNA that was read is TGTGCAAGCAGCTTGGGACTGGGGTTCTCCTAT.

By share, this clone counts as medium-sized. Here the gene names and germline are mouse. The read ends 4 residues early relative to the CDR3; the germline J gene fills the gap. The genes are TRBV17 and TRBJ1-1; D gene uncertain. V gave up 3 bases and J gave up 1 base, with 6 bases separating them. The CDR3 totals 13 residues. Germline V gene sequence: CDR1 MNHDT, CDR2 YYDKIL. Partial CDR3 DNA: TGTGCTAGCAGTAGCCCCAGGAACACA. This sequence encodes CASSSPRNT. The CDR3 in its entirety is CASSSPRNTEVFF. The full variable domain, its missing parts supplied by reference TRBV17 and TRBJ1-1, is DTTVKQNPRYKLARVGKPVNLICSQTMNHDTMYWYQKKPNQAPKLLLFYYDKILNREADTFEKFQSSRPNNSFCSLYIGSAGLEYSAMYLCASSSPRNTEVFFGKGTRLTVV.

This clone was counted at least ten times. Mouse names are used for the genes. The CDR3 sequence is CAWSLGDSQDTQYF. The CDR3 DNA, read in part, is TGTGCCTGGAGTCTAGGGGACAGCCAAGAC. J is TRBJ2-5 and V is TRBV31; TRBD1 aligns across 7 bases. The read stops 4 residues short of the end of the CDR3; the missing end is completed from the germline J gene. CDR1 is GKSSPN, CDR2 SITVG, per germline. The CDR3 spans 14 residues. V lost 0 bases, J lost 2 bases, and 2 bases stayed unmatched.

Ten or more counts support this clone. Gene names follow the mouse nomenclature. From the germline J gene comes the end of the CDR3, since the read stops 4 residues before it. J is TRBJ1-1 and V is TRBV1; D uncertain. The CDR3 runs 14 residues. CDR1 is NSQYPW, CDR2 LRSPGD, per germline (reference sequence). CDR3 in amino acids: CTCSGGLGREEVFF. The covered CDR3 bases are TGCACCTGCAGTGGAGGACTGGGGAGGGAA. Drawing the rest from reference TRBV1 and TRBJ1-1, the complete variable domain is VTLLEQNPRWRLVPRGQAVNLRCILKNSQYPWMSWYQQDLQKQLQWLFTLRSPGDKEVKSLPGADYLATRVTDTELRLQVANMSQGRTLYCTCSGGLGREEVFFGKGTRLTVV.

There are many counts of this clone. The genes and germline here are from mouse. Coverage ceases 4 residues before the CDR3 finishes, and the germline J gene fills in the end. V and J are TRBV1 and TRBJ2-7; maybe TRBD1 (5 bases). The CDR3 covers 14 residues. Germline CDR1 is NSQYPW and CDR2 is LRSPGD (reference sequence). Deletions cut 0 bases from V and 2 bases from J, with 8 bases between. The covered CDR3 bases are TGCACCTGCAGTGCAGATCAGGGAACCTAT. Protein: CTCSADQGTY. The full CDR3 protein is CTCSADQGTYEQYF.

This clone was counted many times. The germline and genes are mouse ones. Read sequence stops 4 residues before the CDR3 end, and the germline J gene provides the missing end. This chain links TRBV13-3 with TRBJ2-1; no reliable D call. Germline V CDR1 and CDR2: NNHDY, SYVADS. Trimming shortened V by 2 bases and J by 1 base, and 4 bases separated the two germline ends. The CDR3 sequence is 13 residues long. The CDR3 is CASSDWNYAEQFF. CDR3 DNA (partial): TGTGCCAGCAGTGACTGGAACTATGCT.

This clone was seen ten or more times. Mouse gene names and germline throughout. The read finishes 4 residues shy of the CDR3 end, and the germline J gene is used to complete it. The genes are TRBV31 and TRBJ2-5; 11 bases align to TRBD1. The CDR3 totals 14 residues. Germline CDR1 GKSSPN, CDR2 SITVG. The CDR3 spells CAWSLGQGGDTQYF. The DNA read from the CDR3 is TGTGCCTGGAGTCTGGGACAGGGGGGGGAC.

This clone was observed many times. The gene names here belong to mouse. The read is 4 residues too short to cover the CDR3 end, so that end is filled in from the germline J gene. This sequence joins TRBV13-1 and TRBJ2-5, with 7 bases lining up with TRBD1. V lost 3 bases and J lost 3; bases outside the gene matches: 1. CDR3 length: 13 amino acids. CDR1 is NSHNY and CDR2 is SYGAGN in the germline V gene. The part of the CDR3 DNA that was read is TGTGCCAGCAGTGGCAGGGGGCAAGAC. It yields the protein CASSGRGQD. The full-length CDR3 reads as CASSGRGQDTQYF.

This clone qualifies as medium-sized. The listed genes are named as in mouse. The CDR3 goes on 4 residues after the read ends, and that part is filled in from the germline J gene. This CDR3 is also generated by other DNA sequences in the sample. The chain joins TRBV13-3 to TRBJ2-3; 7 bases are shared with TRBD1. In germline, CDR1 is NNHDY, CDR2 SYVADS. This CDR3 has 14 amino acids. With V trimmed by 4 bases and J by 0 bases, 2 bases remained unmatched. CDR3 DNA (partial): TGTGCCAGCAGTCCGGGACAGAGTGCAGAA. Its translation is CASSPGQSAE. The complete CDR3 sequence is CASSPGQSAETLYF.

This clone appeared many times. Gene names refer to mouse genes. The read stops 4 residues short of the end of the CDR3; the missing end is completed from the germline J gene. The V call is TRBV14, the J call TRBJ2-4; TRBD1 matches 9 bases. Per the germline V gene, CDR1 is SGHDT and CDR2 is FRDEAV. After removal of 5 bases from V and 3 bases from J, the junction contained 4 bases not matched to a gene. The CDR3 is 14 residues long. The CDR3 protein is CASSYRGRQNTLYF. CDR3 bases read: TGTGCCAGCAGCTACAGGGGGCGACAAAAC.

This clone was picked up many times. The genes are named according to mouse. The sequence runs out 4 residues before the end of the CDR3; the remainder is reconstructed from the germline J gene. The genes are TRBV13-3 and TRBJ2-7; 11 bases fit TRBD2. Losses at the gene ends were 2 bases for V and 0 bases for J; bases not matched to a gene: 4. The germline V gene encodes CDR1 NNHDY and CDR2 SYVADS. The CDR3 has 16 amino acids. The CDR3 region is CASSEDWGESSYEQYF. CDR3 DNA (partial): TGTGCCAGCAGTGAGGACTGGGGGGAGAGCTCCTAT.

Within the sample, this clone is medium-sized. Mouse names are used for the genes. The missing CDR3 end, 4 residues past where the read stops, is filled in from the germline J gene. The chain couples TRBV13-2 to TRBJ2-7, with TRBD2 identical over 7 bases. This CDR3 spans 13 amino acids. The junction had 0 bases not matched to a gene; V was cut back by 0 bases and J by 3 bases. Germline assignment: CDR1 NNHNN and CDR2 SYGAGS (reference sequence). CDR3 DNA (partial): TGTGCCAGCGGTGATGGGACTGGCTAT. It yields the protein CASGDGTGY. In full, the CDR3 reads CASGDGTGYEQYF.

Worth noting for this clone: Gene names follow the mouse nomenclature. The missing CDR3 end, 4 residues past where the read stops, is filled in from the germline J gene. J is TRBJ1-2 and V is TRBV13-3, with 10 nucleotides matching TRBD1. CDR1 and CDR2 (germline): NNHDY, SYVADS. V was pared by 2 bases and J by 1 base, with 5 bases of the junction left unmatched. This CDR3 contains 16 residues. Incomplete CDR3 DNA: TGTGCCAGCAGTGAGACAGGGGGCGCAGGAAACTCC. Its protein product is CASSETGGAGNS. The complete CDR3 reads CASSETGGAGNSDYTF.

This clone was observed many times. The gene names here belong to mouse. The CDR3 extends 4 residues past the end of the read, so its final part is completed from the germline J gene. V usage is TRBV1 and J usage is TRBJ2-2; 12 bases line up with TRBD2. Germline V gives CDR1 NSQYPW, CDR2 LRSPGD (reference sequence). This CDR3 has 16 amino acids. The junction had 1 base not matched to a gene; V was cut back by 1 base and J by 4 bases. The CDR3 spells CTCSAAGLGGTGQLYF. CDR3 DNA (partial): TGCACCTGCAGTGCAGCGGGACTGGGGGGCACCGGG. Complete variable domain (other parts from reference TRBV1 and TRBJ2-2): VTLLEQNPRWRLVPRGQAVNLRCILKNSQYPWMSWYQQDLQKQLQWLFTLRSPGDKEVKSLPGADYLATRVTDTELRLQVANMSQGRTLYCTCSAAGLGGTGQLYFGEGSKLTVL.

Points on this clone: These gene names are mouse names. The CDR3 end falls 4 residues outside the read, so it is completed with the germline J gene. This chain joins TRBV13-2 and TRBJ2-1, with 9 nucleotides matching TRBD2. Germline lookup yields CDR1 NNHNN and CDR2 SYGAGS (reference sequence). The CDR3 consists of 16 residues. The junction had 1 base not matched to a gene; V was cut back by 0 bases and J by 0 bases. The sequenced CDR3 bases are TGTGCCAGCGGTGATGCTGGGGGGGTTAACTATGCT. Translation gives CASGDAGGVNYA. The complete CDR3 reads CASGDAGGVNYAEQFF.

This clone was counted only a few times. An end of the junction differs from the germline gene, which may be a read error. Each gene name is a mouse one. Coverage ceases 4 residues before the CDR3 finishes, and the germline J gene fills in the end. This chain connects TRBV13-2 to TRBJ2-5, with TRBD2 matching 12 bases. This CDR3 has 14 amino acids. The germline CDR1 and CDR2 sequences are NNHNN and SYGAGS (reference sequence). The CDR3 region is CASSDWGGADTQYF. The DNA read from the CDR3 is TGTGCCAGCAGTGACTGGGGGGGCGCGGAC.